The clone carrying this T cell receptor (beta chain) was counted ten times or more. What it binds is unknown. The investigators amplified TCR beta CDR3 regions from RNA transcripts. Using the HTBI primer set, a first-round RT-PCR was run on the TCR CDR3. TCRdb passed the multiplex PCR reads through MiXCR, listing each CDR3 protein once. In the table there are a few hundred thousand distinct CDR3 sequences, approximately 15% of which are singletons. Based on clinical symptoms, serum thyroxine and TRAb, thyroid ultrasound and orbital computed tomography, diagnoses were reached. Using more than 7.5 ml of fresh peripheral blood, PBMCs were prepared. The sample belongs to a study of T cells in Graves' hyperthyroidism and ophthalmopathy. Findings of the study overall: Among thyroid clonotypes expanded above 0.001, most also appeared in blood.

The origin of this receptor is a young woman with Graves' hyperthyroidism. Sequenced sample: blood.

The CDR3, as DNA: TGCGCCAGCAGCTTGGTCAGCGGAACGGACAATGAGCAGTTCTTC. Residues: CASSLVSGTDNEQFF. The chain is built from TRBV5-1 and TRBJ2-1, with D possibly being TRBD2 (5 bases). This CDR3 has 15 residues. Deletions cut 0 bases from V and 5 bases from J, with 12 bases between. Germline CDR1 reads SGHRS; CDR2 reads YFSETQ.